This T cell receptor (beta chain) was sequenced for a study of neurological immune-mediated disorders. The sample holds a few counts of this clonotype. A single run covered 15-18 subjects with over 170 million TCR-beta sequences. MiXCR was run by TCRdb on the 5' RACE reads, yielding one entry per CDR3 protein. There are some 30,000 distinct CDR3 sequences in the sample; about 15% occur only once, and 27% lies in the top ten. This CDR3 is 15 amino acids long. Germline V lookup: CDR1 SGHNT, CDR2 YENEEA. V dropped 3 bases and J dropped 5 bases, with 16 bases sitting between them. The source of this sequence is a man in his sixties or seventies in good health. The V and J genes are TRBV11-3 and TRBJ2-5, with a tentative D call TRBD1 (6 bases). Sequenced material: PBMCs. CDR3 in DNA: TGTGCCAGCAGCTTGGTCTCAGGGGCTGGGGAGACCCAGTACTTC. As protein: CASSLVSGAGETQYF.